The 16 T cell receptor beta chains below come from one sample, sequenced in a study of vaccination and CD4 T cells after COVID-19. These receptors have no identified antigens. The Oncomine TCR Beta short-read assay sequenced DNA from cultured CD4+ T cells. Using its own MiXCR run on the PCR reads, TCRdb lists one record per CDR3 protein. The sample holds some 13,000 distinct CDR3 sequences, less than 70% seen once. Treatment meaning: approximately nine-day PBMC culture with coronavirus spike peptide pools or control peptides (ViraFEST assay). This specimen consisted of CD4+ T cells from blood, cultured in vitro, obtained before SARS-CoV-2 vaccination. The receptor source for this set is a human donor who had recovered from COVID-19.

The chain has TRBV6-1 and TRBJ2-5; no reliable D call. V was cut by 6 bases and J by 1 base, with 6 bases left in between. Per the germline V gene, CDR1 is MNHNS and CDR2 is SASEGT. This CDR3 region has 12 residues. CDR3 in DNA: TGTGCCAGCAGCCGTCCCCAAGAGACCCAGTACTTC. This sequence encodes CASSRPQETQYF.

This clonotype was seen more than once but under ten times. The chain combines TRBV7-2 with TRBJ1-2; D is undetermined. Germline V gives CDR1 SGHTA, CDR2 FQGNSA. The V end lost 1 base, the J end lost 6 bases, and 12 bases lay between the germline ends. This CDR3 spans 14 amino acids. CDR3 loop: CASSLDGRTDGYTF. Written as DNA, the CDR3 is TGTGCCAGCAGCTTAGACGGCAGAACCGATGGCTACACCTTC.

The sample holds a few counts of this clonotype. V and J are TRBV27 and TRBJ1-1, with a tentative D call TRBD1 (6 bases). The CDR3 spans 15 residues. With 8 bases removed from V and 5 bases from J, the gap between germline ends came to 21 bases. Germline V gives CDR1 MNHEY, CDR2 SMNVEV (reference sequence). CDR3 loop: CASLPNRARGTEAFF. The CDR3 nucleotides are TGTGCCAGCCTACCGAACAGGGCCCGAGGGACTGAAGCTTTCTTT.

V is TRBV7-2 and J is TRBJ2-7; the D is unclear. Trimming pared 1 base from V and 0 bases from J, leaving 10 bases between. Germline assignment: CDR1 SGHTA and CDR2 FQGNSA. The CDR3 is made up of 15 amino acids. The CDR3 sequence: CASSLEGPSSYEQYF. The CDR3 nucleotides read TGTGCCAGCAGCTTAGAGGGTCCGAGCTCCTACGAGCAGTACTTC.

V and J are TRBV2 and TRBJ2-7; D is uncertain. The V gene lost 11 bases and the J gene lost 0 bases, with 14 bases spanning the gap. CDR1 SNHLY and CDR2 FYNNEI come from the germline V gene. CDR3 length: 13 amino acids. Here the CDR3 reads CAGALEISYEQYF. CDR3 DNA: TGTGCCGGAGCCTTGGAGATCTCCTACGAGCAGTACTTC. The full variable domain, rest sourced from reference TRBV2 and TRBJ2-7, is EPEVTQTPSHQVTQMGQEVILRCVPISNHLYFYWYRQILGQKVEFLVSFYNNEISEKSEIFDDQFSVERPDGSNFTLKIRSTKLEDSAMYFCAGALEISYEQYFGPGTRLTVT.

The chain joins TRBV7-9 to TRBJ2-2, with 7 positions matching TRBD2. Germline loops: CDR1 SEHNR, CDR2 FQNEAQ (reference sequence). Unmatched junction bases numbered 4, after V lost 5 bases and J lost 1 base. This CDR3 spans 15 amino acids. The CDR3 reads CASSLGRGNTGELFF. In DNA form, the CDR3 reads TGTGCCAGCAGCCTTGGGAGGGGGAACACCGGGGAGCTGTTTTTT.

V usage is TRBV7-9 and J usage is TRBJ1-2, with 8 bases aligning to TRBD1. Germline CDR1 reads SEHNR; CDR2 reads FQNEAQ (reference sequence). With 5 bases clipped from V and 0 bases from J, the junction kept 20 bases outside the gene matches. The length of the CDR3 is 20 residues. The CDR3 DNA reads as TGTGCCAGCAGCCGTTATGCCCGTTGGGGACAGGAGACCCCTAACTATGGCTACACCTTC. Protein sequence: CASSRYARWGQETPNYGYTF.

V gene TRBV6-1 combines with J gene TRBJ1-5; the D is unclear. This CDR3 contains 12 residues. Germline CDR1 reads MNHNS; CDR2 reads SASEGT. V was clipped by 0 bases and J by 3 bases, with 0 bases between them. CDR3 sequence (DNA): TGTGCCAGCAGTGAAGCCAATCAGCCCCAGCATTTT. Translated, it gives CASSEANQPQHF.

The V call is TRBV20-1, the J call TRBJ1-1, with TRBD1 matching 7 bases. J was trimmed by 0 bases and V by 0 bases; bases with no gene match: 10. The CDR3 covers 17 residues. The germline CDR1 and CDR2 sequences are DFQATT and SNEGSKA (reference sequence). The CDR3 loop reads CSARDRQGSVMNTEAFF. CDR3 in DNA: TGCAGTGCTAGAGATCGACAGGGTTCGGTTATGAACACTGAAGCTTTCTTT.

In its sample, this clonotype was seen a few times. For the CDR3, the DNA is TGTGCCAGCAGCAGAGAGCGGGAGAGAAGGGAGCTGTTTTTT. Its translation is CASSRERERRELFF. The chain has TRBV7-9 and TRBJ2-2, with 8 bases matching TRBD2. The junction had 8 bases not matched to a gene; V was cut back by 5 bases and J by 9 bases. The CDR3 is made up of 14 amino acids. CDR1 and CDR2 (germline): SEHNR, FQNEAQ (reference sequence).

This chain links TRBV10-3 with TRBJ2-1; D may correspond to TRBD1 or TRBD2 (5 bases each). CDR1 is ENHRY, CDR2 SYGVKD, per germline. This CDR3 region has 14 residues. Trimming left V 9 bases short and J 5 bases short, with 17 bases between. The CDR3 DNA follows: TGTGCCATAAAACCCGGGACCCCAGACAATGAGCAGTTCTTC. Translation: CAIKPGTPDNEQFF.

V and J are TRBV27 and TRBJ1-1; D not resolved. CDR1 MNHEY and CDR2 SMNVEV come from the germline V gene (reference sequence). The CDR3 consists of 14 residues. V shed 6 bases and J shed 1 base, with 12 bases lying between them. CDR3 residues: CASSQGMANTEAFF. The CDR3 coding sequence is TGTGCCAGCAGCCAAGGGATGGCGAACACTGAAGCTTTCTTT.

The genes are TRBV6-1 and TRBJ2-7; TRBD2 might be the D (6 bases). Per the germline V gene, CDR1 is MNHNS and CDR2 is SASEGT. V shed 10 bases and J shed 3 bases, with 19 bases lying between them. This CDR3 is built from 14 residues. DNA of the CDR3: TGTGCCACAAGAAACGCCCCGACTAGCTACGAGCAGTACTTC. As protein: CATRNAPTSYEQYF.

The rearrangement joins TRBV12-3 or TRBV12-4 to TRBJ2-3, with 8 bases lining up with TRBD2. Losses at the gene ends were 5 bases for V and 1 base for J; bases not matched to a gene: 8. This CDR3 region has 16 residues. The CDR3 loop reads CASSPTREGGTDTQYF. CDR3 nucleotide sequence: TGTGCCAGCAGTCCAACCCGGGAGGGGGGCACAGATACGCAGTATTTT.

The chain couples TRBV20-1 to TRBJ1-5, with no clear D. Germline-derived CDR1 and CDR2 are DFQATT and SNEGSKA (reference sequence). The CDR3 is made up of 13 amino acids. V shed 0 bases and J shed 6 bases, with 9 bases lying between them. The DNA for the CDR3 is TGCAGTGCTAGAGAGCAGCCGGGTCAGCCCCAGCATTTT. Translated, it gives CSAREQPGQPQHF.

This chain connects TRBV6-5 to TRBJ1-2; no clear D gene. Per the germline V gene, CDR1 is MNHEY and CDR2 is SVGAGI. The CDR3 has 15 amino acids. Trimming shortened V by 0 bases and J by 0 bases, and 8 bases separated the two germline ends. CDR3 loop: CASSYSYSTNYGYTF. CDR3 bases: TGTGCCAGCAGTTACTCGTACTCTACTAACTATGGCTACACCTTC.